These 11 T cell receptor beta chains came from one sample sequenced in a study of Graves' ophthalmopathy and Graves' hyperthyroidism. As the template, RNA transcripts were used to amplify TCR beta CDR3 regions. HTBI primers were employed in first-round RT-PCR, then a second-round multiplex PCR followed. TCRdb analysed the multiplex PCR reads with MiXCR anew, one entry per CDR3 protein. Among roughly 230,000 distinct CDR3 sequences listed, around a fifth were seen once. Sequencing was performed on peripheral blood. The receptors derive from a woman in her forties or fifties with Graves' ophthalmopathy.

The chain combines TRBV5-1 with TRBJ1-1; 12 nucleotides line up with TRBD1. Germline CDR1 SGHRS, CDR2 YFSETQ. This CDR3 is 16 amino acids long. V lost 4 bases, J lost 4 bases, and 8 bases stayed unmatched. The CDR3 DNA is TGCGCCAGCAGCAAAGGGACAGGGGGCGCGAGCACTGAAGCTTTCTTT. The encoded protein is CASSKGTGGASTEAFF.

This chain connects TRBV18 to TRBJ1-1, with 8 bases matching TRBD1. This CDR3 region has 14 residues. The trim removed 3 bases at V and 4 bases at J, leaving 4 bases unmatched. The germline CDR1 and CDR2 sequences are KGHSH and LQKENI. CDR3 bases: TGTGCCAGCTCACCGACCCAGGGGGCCACTGAAGCTTTCTTT. This encodes CASSPTQGATEAFF.

This clonotype was counted many times. The gene calls are TRBV7-9 and TRBJ2-7, with D possibly matching TRBD2 (5 bases). Germline CDR1 SEHNR, CDR2 FQNEAQ (reference sequence). There are 14 residues in the CDR3. The germline V and J ends were trimmed by 0 bases and 5 bases, with 11 bases remaining between them. The CDR3: CASSLAGAQDEQYF. The CDR3 bases are TGTGCCAGCAGCTTAGCGGGAGCGCAGGACGAGCAGTACTTC.

This clonotype was seen ten or more times. This sequence joins TRBV4-1 and TRBJ2-1; D is perhaps TRBD1 (6 bases). CDR1 is MGHRA and CDR2 is YSYEKL in the germline V gene. Between the trimmed V and J ends, which lost 3 bases and 4 bases, there was a span of 22 bases. This CDR3 has 18 amino acids. The CDR3 sequence is CASSQATSGTPKYNEQFF. CDR3 DNA: TGCGCCAGCAGCCAGGCGACTTCCGGGACACCAAAATACAATGAGCAGTTCTTC.

This clonotype was counted at least ten times. A read error may produce the germline difference seen at one junction end. The V and J genes are TRBV29-1 and TRBJ2-7; D is unclear. From germline, CDR1 is SQVTM and CDR2 ANQGSEA. The CDR3 is 12 residues long. The CDR3 sequence is CSVKDGLREQYF. CDR3 DNA: TGCAGCGTTAAAGACGGGTTACGGGAGCAGTACTTC.

The rearrangement joins TRBV6-2 or TRBV6-3 to TRBJ1-1; 9 bases match TRBD1. The V gene's germline CDR1 is MNHEY and CDR2 SVGEGT. J gave up 0 bases and V 5 bases, and 1 base lay outside the gene matches. The CDR3 is made up of 14 amino acids. The CDR3 nucleotides are TGTGCCAGCAGTAGGGACAGGGTGAACACTGAAGCTTTCTTT. Its translation is CASSRDRVNTEAFF.

This clonotype was recorded at least ten times. This chain links TRBV27 with TRBJ1-6; a weak D match, TRBD1 (5 bases). The germline V gene encodes CDR1 MNHEY and CDR2 SMNVEV (reference sequence). With 6 bases removed from V and 5 bases from J, the gap between germline ends came to 11 bases. The CDR3 totals 14 residues. DNA for the CDR3: TGTGCCAGCAGGCTTGGGACGGATAATTCACCCCTCCACTTT. Translating gives CASRLGTDNSPLHF.

The chain links TRBV20-1 to TRBJ1-6; D remains unclear. The CDR3 extends over 16 amino acids. V lost 5 bases and J 7 bases, leaving 21 bases between the germline ends. Germline values: CDR1 DFQATT, CDR2 SNEGSKA (reference sequence). The CDR3 nucleotides are TGCAGTGCTGGGAACCCGGGTCCCACAACGAATTCACCCCTCCACTTT. Its protein product is CSAGNPGPTTNSPLHF.

The chain's CDR3 is CASQDRGLGGTQYF. The CDR3 nucleotides read TGTGCCAGCCAAGACAGGGGGCTCGGCGGGACCCAGTACTTC. This chain uses TRBV12-3 or TRBV12-4 with TRBJ2-5; 10 bases are shared with TRBD1. V was clipped by 8 bases and J by 7 bases; unmatched bases: 10. This CDR3 is 14 amino acids long.

A few counts support this clonotype. The V gene is TRBV18, the J gene TRBJ2-7; D possibly uses TRBD1 or TRBD2 (5 bases each). Germline V CDR1 and CDR2: KGHSH, LQKENI. V was pared by 3 bases and J by 3 bases, with 12 bases between. The CDR3 contains 14 residues. The CDR3 bases are TGTGCCAGCTCACCCCGGGGCGGTGACTACGAGCAGTACTTC. Translating gives CASSPRGGDYEQYF.

This clonotype was counted at least ten times. The chain employs TRBV7-2 and TRBJ2-5; no definite D call. V was pared by 1 base and J by 0 bases, with 6 bases between. Germline CDR1 reads SGHTA; CDR2 reads FQGNSA. This CDR3 region has 14 residues. The CDR3 region is CASSLGAYQETQYF. For the CDR3, the DNA is TGTGCCAGCAGCTTAGGCGCGTACCAAGAGACCCAGTACTTC.